This entry lists 26 T cell receptor beta chains sequenced from one sample in a study of blood T cell repertoires in COVID-19. Sequenced by immunoSEQ multiplex PCR; TCRdb stores in-frame clones only, minus some. In the table there are 130,000 to 150,000 clones, about 91% of which are singletons. Sequencing used peripheral blood. The receptor source for this set is a woman in her forties or fifties with acute or convalescent COVID-19.

The chain joins TRBV3-1 (or the pseudogene TRBV3-2) to TRBJ2-1; TRBD1 might be the D (5 bases). This CDR3 is built from 14 residues. The V end was cut by 0 bases, the J end by 7 bases, with 10 bases between. Per the germline V gene, CDR1 is LGHDT and CDR2 is YNNKEL (reference sequence). CDR3 DNA: TGTGCCAGCAGCCAAGAAGGCAGGGTTAATGAGCAGTTCTTC. Protein sequence: CASSQEGRVNEQFF.

The V call is TRBV27, the J call TRBJ1-4; possibly TRBD1 for D (6 bases). CDR3 size: 15 residues. Trimming shortened V by 5 bases and J by 4 bases, and 14 bases separated the two germline ends. CDR1 and CDR2 (germline): MNHEY, SMNVEV (reference sequence). CDR3 loop: CASSTLGTNNEKLFF. The CDR3 DNA is TGTGCCAGCAGTACCCTCGGGACAAATAATGAAAAACTGTTTTTT.

The chain links TRBV20-1 to TRBJ2-7; a possible D gene is TRBD1 (6 bases). This CDR3 is 12 amino acids long. The V gene's germline CDR1 is DFQATT and CDR2 SNEGSKA (reference sequence). V lost 3 bases and J 5 bases, leaving 11 bases between the germline ends. The DNA of the CDR3 is TGCAGTGCTAGTAGAAACAGGGACGAGCAGTACTTC. Translating gives CSASRNRDEQYF.

This chain uses TRBV6-5 with TRBJ2-1; 11 bases fit TRBD2. CDR1 and CDR2 from the germline V gene are MNHEY and SVGAGI. The trim removed 7 bases at V and 7 bases at J, leaving 6 bases unmatched. This CDR3 has 14 residues. The CDR3: CASKGSGRGNEQFF. CDR3 in DNA: TGTGCCAGCAAGGGTAGCGGGAGGGGGAATGAGCAGTTCTTC.

The chain uses TRBV15 and TRBJ1-2; TRBD1 aligns across 7 bases. Losses at the gene ends were 4 bases for V and 6 bases for J; bases not matched to a gene: 11. The CDR3 covers 15 residues. Germline values: CDR1 LNHNV, CDR2 YYDKDF (reference sequence). This CDR3 reads CATSKGAHLVDGYTF. CDR3 in DNA: TGTGCCACCAGCAAGGGGGCGCATCTAGTAGATGGCTACACCTTC.

The genes are TRBV19 and TRBJ2-3; D is perhaps TRBD2 (5 bases). Germline-derived CDR1 and CDR2 are LNHDA and SQIVND (reference sequence). The V end lost 3 bases, the J end lost 5 bases, and 9 bases lay between the germline ends. This CDR3 is 13 amino acids long. In DNA, the CDR3 is TGTGCCAGTAGTATCTTACTAGGAGATACGCAGTATTTT. It translates to CASSILLGDTQYF.

Notes on this clone: This CDR3 fails to terminate in the conserved phenylalanine or tryptophan, so it likely reflects a read error. It is unclear where the CDR3 begins or ends on the DNA, so no DNA is shown, and the CDR3 is as TCRdb lists it. This chain links TRBV21-1 with TRBJ2-7; the DNA was not compared with TRBD1, the D call given in the table. TRBV21-1 is described as a pseudogene. The CDR3 adds up to 12 amino acids, both ends counted. The CDR3 sequence is CASSREGTGEGL.

The J gene is TRBJ2-1, the V gene TRBV28, with 13 positions matching TRBD2. This CDR3 has 17 residues. V dropped 6 bases and J dropped 7; count of bases not matched to a gene: 12. Germline CDR1 reads MDHEN; CDR2 reads SYDVKM. The CDR3 DNA reads TGTGCCAGCAGGGGGACTAGCGGGGCCTCGGTCGTAAATGAGCAGTTCTTC. It translates to CASRGTSGASVVNEQFF.

The gene calls are TRBV5-4 and TRBJ2-7; D is undetermined. CDR3 size: 14 residues. V was cut by 0 bases and J by 0 bases, with 7 bases left in between. Germline assignment: CDR1 SGHNT and CDR2 YYREEE (reference sequence). The CDR3 DNA reads as TGTGCCAGCAGCTTGGGATCCAGCTCCTACGAGCAGTACTTC. It encodes CASSLGSSSYEQYF. The entire variable domain, with the rest obtained from reference TRBV5-4 and TRBJ2-7, is as follows: ETGVTQSPTHLIKTRGQQVTLRCSSQSGHNTVSWYQQALGQGPQFIFQYYREEENGRGNFPPRFSGLQFPNYSSELNVNALELDDSALYLCASSLGSSSYEQYFGPGTRLTVT.

The V call is TRBV11-2, the J call TRBJ2-7; D is possibly TRBD2 (7 bases). The length of the CDR3 is 15 residues. V gave up 5 bases and J gave up 2 bases, with 16 bases separating them. The germline CDR1 and CDR2 sequences are SGHAT and FQNNGV. The CDR3, as DNA: TGTGCCAGCAGCCCTGGGGGGGCCCGGGCCTACGAGCAGTACTTC. Translating it yields CASSPGGARAYEQYF.

The genes are TRBV10-3 and TRBJ2-3, with D possibly TRBD2 on 5 matching bases. Trimming pared 9 bases from V and 3 bases from J, leaving 13 bases between. Germline CDR1 and CDR2: ENHRY and SYGVKD. CDR3 length: 13 residues. The DNA for the CDR3 is TGTGCCATACAAAAAGCGGTGACAGATACGCAGTATTTT. Translating gives CAIQKAVTDTQYF.

This chain uses TRBV27 with TRBJ2-5, with 14 positions matching TRBD2. There are 16 residues in the CDR3. Germline assignment: CDR1 MNHEY and CDR2 SMNVEV (reference sequence). V lost 4 bases, J lost 6 bases, and 7 bases stayed unmatched. CDR3 loop: CASSSPGTSGRKTQYF. In DNA, the CDR3 is TGTGCCAGCAGTTCCCCCGGGACTAGCGGGAGAAAGACCCAGTACTTC.

CDR3 loop: CASSQQGWADTQYF. CDR3 DNA: TGTGCCAGCAGCCAACAGGGGTGGGCAGATACGCAGTATTTT. J is TRBJ2-3 and V is TRBV28; TRBD1 matches 7 bases. J was trimmed by 4 bases and V by 6 bases; bases with no gene match: 7. The CDR3 has 14 residues. CDR1 is MDHEN and CDR2 is SYDVKM in the germline V gene.

The CDR3 DNA follows: TGTGCCAGCAGCCCATGGACAGGGGAGAATAATTCACCCCTCCACTTT. Protein product: CASSPWTGENNSPLHF. The gene calls are TRBV11-2 and TRBJ1-6; 9 bases are shared with TRBD1. From germline, CDR1 is SGHAT and CDR2 FQNNGV. The J segment lost 5 bases and the V segment lost 5 bases, leaving 7 bases of the junction unmatched. This CDR3 is built from 16 residues.

The chain combines TRBV6-5 with TRBJ2-2, with 10 bases that match TRBD1. The CDR3 length is 13 residues. V gave up 6 bases and J gave up 5 bases; unmatched junction bases: 0. Germline CDR1 MNHEY, CDR2 SVGAGI. As DNA, the CDR3 is TGTGCCAGCAGGGACAGGGGGACCGGGGAGCTGTTTTTT. It translates to CASRDRGTGELFF.

V and J are TRBV4-1 and TRBJ1-4, with D tentatively TRBD1 (6 bases). The length of the CDR3 is 16 residues. V gave up 0 bases and J gave up 0 bases, with 8 bases separating them. The germline V gene has CDR1 MGHRA and CDR2 YSYEKL. The CDR3 DNA sequence: TGCGCCAGCAGCCAAGACAGGGGCTCAACTAATGAAAAACTGTTTTTT. This codes for CASSQDRGSTNEKLFF.

V is TRBV5-4 and J is TRBJ2-1; TRBD1 might be the D (6 bases). The CDR3 sequence is 14 residues long. The germline gives CDR1 SGHNT, CDR2 YYREEE (reference sequence). V lost 4 bases and J lost 4, with 12 bases in between. The CDR3: CASSQDSIYNEQFF. CDR3 coding DNA: TGTGCCAGCAGCCAGGACAGTATTTACAATGAGCAGTTCTTC. The entire variable domain, with the rest obtained from reference TRBV5-4 and TRBJ2-1, is as follows: ETGVTQSPTHLIKTRGQQVTLRCSSQSGHNTVSWYQQALGQGPQFIFQYYREEENGRGNFPPRFSGLQFPNYSSELNVNALELDDSALYLCASSQDSIYNEQFFGPGTRLTVL.

The chain links TRBV27 to TRBJ2-1, with TRBD2 matching over 9 bases. J was trimmed by 4 bases and V by 3 bases; bases with no gene match: 13. Germline V gives CDR1 MNHEY, CDR2 SMNVEV (reference sequence). The CDR3 loop spans 18 amino acids. CDR3 in amino acids: CASSFVRASGIYYNEQFF. DNA for the CDR3: TGTGCCAGCAGTTTCGTTAGGGCTAGCGGGATTTATTACAATGAGCAGTTCTTC.

V is TRBV7-3 and J is TRBJ2-3; the D is unclear. The CDR3 is 12 residues long. CDR1 is SGHTA and CDR2 is FQGTGA in the germline V gene. The V end was cut by 3 bases, the J end by 2 bases, with 3 bases between. This chain's CDR3 is CASSFYTDTQYF. The CDR3 DNA follows: TGTGCCAGCAGCTTTTACACAGATACGCAGTATTTT.

This chain connects TRBV28 to TRBJ1-2; perhaps TRBD1 as D (6 bases). V lost 6 bases, J lost 4 bases, and 12 bases lay in between. The CDR3 consists of 13 residues. Germline CDR1 reads MDHEN; CDR2 reads SYDVKM. The CDR3 region is CASSTGHGYGYTF. The CDR3 coding sequence is TGTGCCAGCAGCACAGGGCACGGCTATGGCTACACCTTC.

The gene calls are TRBV9 and TRBJ1-1; 7 nucleotides align to TRBD1. The germline gives CDR1 SGDLS, CDR2 YYNGEE. The trim removed 4 bases at V and 1 base at J, leaving 4 bases unmatched. The CDR3 runs 14 residues. The CDR3 nucleotides read TGTGCCAGCAGCCCTTGGACAGGGAACACTGAAGCTTTCTTT. Amino acid sequence: CASSPWTGNTEAFF.

The V call is TRBV25-1, the J call TRBJ2-7; 11 bases line up with TRBD2. Germline CDR1 is MGHDK and CDR2 is SYGVNS. V lost 8 bases and J lost 9; bases outside the gene matches: 9. This CDR3 region has 13 residues. CDR3: CASGTSGIRRQYF. CDR3 in DNA: TGTGCCAGCGGGACTAGCGGCATCCGTCGGCAGTACTTC.

The gene calls are TRBV28 and TRBJ2-5, with 11 bases fitting TRBD2. V trimming: 4 bases; J trimming: 5 bases; junction bases outside the gene matches: 12. The CDR3 extends over 17 amino acids. Per germline, CDR1 MDHEN and CDR2 SYDVKM. The CDR3 DNA is TGTGCCAGCAGTTCCCCCGGGGTAGCGGGGGGGAGGGAGACCCAGTACTTC. Protein: CASSSPGVAGGRETQYF.

The CDR3 DNA sequence: TGCGCCAGCAGCTTGGGCCCCCGGGGTTCGGGAAACACCATATATTTT. Its protein is CASSLGPRGSGNTIYF. The chain has TRBV5-1 and TRBJ1-3; no definite D call. The germline V gene has CDR1 SGHRS and CDR2 YFSETQ. Trimming removed 0 bases at V and 4 bases at J, with 14 bases between. The CDR3 length is 16 residues. Using reference TRBV5-1 and TRBJ1-3 for the parts outside the CDR3, the full variable domain is KAGVTQTPRYLIKTRGQQVTLSCSPISGHRSVSWYQQTPGQGLQFLFEYFSETQRNKGNFPGRFSGRQFSNSRSEMNVSTLELGDSALYLCASSLGPRGSGNTIYFGEGSWLTVV.

V is TRBV13 and J is TRBJ1-2, with a tentative D call TRBD1 (5 bases). Trimming shortened V by 3 bases and J by 2 bases, and 13 bases separated the two germline ends. The CDR3 sequence is 15 residues long. Germline V gene lookup returns CDR1 PRHDT and CDR2 FYEKMQ (reference sequence). CDR3 loop: CASSFTRAWNYGYTF. As DNA, the CDR3 is TGTGCCAGCAGCTTTACCAGGGCTTGGAACTATGGCTACACCTTC.

The chain employs TRBV24-1 and TRBJ1-6; 9 bases are shared with TRBD1. This CDR3 region has 14 residues. V shed 4 bases, J shed 9 bases, and the junction held 3 bases outside the gene matches. Germline CDR1 is KGHDR and CDR2 is SFDVKD. This CDR3 reads CATSEGTGSSPLHF. CDR3 DNA: TGTGCCACCAGTGAGGGGACAGGGAGTTCACCCCTCCACTTT.